The 13 T cell receptor beta chains listed next were all sequenced from one sample in a study of STAT5B mutations in CD4+ large granular lymphocyte leukemia (dated by TCRdb to between 2020 and 2023). Library prep was done by the immunoSEQ multiplex PCR assay. TCRdb carries this immuneACCESS record with in-frame sequences only. Its versions omit some clonotypes, under half of them owing to an unresolved V gene in the studies checked, with the rest unexplained. The sample profile shows about 35,000 clones; approximately 67% of them were found once. The ten largest clones capture roughly 2% of the sample. Sequencing used CD4+ T cells from blood buffy coats. The receptors stem from a human donor in good health.

In its sample, this clone was seen a few times. The genes are TRBV11-2 and TRBJ1-1; maybe TRBD1 (5 bases). Germline CDR1 reads SGHAT; CDR2 reads FQNNGV. With 10 bases removed from V and 5 bases from J, the gap between germline ends came to 11 bases. The CDR3 is 11 residues long. CDR3 DNA sequence: TGTGCCACCCAGGGTTGGACTGAAGCTTTCTTT. It encodes CATQGWTEAFF.

This clone appeared once. J is TRBJ2-1 and V is TRBV7-9; 7 bases line up with TRBD2. Looked up from germline, CDR1 is SEHNR and CDR2 is FQNEAQ (reference sequence). CDR3 length: 13 residues. Losses at the gene ends were 1 base for V and 9 bases for J; bases not matched to a gene: 3. The chain's CDR3 is CASSLGGGGEQFF. The CDR3 bases are TGTGCCAGCAGCTTAGGGGGGGGTGGTGAGCAGTTCTTC.

The CDR3 nucleotides read TGTGCTAGTGGTGAGAGCTCTGGGGCCAACGTCCTGACTTTC. It encodes CASGESSGANVLTF. The V and J genes are TRBV12-5 and TRBJ2-6; D is unresolved. The CDR3 loop spans 14 amino acids. V gave up 5 bases and J gave up 0 bases, with 5 bases separating them. Germline V gene data show CDR1 as LGHNT and CDR2 as FRNRAP.

Here the CDR3 reads CASSQQVDTQYF. The CDR3 DNA reads TGCGCCAGCAGCCAGCAAGTAGATACGCAGTATTTT. The V gene is TRBV4-1, the J gene TRBJ2-3; D is undetermined. The CDR3 length is 12 residues. CDR1 is MGHRA and CDR2 is YSYEKL in the germline V gene. V was clipped by 3 bases and J by 5 bases, with 6 bases between them.

With respect to this clone: One end of the junction does not line up with germline, which may come from a read error. In DNA, the CDR3 is TGTGCCAGCAGCTTACAGGGGGCTGGGGTGAACACTGGAGCTTTCTTT. It yields the protein CASSLQGAGVNTGAFF. The V gene is TRBV7-9, the J gene TRBJ1-1, with TRBD1 matching over 8 bases. CDR3 length: 16 amino acids. Germline lookup yields CDR1 SEHNR and CDR2 FQNEAQ (reference sequence).

The V and J genes are TRBV5-4 and TRBJ2-1, with 8 bases matching TRBD2. CDR1 and CDR2 from the germline V gene are SGHNT and YYREEE (reference sequence). The CDR3 loop spans 15 amino acids. Unmatched junction bases numbered 12, after V lost 6 bases and J lost 7 bases. In DNA form, the CDR3 reads TGTGCCAGCAACCTAGCGGGCCTTAGTAGGAATGAGCAGTTCTTC. It is translated as CASNLAGLSRNEQFF.

The CDR3 region has the DNA TGTGCCAGCAGCTTATCCAGCGCTGAGCAGTTCTTC. Translated, it gives CASSLSSAEQFF. V and J are TRBV11-3 and TRBJ2-1; no definite D call. V was shortened by 2 bases and J by 9 bases, with 8 bases between the two germline ends. There are 12 residues in the CDR3. Germline CDR1 reads SGHNT; CDR2 reads YENEEA.

CDR3 in amino acids: CASSIQTGSTEAFF. The CDR3 nucleotides are TGTGCCAGTAGTATACAAACAGGGAGCACTGAAGCTTTCTTT. This rearrangement joins TRBV19 to TRBJ1-1; D might be TRBD1 (6 bases). Germline CDR1 is LNHDA and CDR2 is SQIVND (reference sequence). This CDR3 has 14 amino acids. The V end was cut by 2 bases, the J end by 4 bases, with 11 bases between.

This clone was detected once. The genes are TRBV5-1 and TRBJ1-1, with a weak D call TRBD1 (5 bases). The CDR3 is 14 residues long. Trimming took 4 bases from V and 5 from J, leaving 15 bases between them. Germline assignment: CDR1 SGHRS and CDR2 YFSETQ. CDR3 residues: CASSKDGTRTEAFF. CDR3 DNA sequence: TGCGCCAGCAGCAAGGACGGGACCCGGACTGAAGCTTTCTTT.

This clone has just a few counts. The chain joins TRBV18 to TRBJ1-1; D may be TRBD1 (5 bases). The CDR3 totals 16 residues. Germline V gene lookup returns CDR1 KGHSH and CDR2 LQKENI. V lost 0 bases and J 0 bases, leaving 11 bases between the germline ends. The CDR3 loop is CASSPPSGRVNTEAFF. DNA for the CDR3: TGTGCCAGCTCACCACCTTCAGGCAGGGTGAACACTGAAGCTTTCTTT.

In its sample, this clone was seen a few times. The chain employs TRBV2 and TRBJ2-1, with 8 positions matching TRBD2. CDR1 SNHLY and CDR2 FYNNEI come from the germline V gene. This CDR3 is 15 amino acids long. V dropped 5 bases and J dropped 8; count of bases not matched to a gene: 11. Here the CDR3 reads CASSIRVGGDDEQFF. CDR3 nucleotides: TGTGCCAGCAGTATCCGGGTCGGGGGGGACGATGAGCAGTTCTTC.

The chain couples TRBV5-6 to TRBJ2-3, with D perhaps assigned TRBD1 or TRBD2 (6 bases each). Germline CDR1 SGHDT, CDR2 YYEEEE. CDR3 size: 16 residues. V lost 1 base to trimming and J lost 5 bases, with 17 bases between them. The CDR3 DNA is TGTGCCAGCAGCTTGTTTTCGGGGGCGGTTGGAGATACGCAGTATTTT. This encodes CASSLFSGAVGDTQYF.

J is TRBJ1-1 and V is TRBV7-3; TRBD1 might be the D (5 bases). CDR1 SGHTA and CDR2 FQGTGA come from the germline V gene. The CDR3 is made up of 16 amino acids. The germline V and J ends were trimmed by 2 bases and 0 bases, with 13 bases remaining between them. CDR3 sequence reads: CASSLEGAVMNTEAFF. The CDR3 nucleotides read TGTGCCAGCAGCTTAGAAGGGGCAGTCATGAACACTGAAGCTTTCTTT.